The T cell receptor (beta chain) described here comes from a study of T cell changes during pregnancy in multiple sclerosis (dated by TCRdb to the late 2010s). At the level of the whole study: Changes in the T cell repertoire over the course of pregnancy were examined in this study in women with multiple sclerosis.

CDR1 is given as SGHKS and CDR2 as YYEKEE, both from the germline V gene (reference sequence). Trimming takes 0 bases from V and 10 bases from J, and the germline ends sit 14 bases apart. The CDR3 covers 15 residues, taking in both the cysteine and the phenylalanine. The read is trimmed to its CDR3 DNA, 45 bases read in frame from base 1. With regard to this clone: This clone's antigen is unknown. No qualities accompany the bases; no much larger clone lies one base away.

Library method: the immunoSEQ multiplex PCR assay. Held by TCRdb, this immuneACCESS table contains in-frame sequences only and omits some clones. Under half of the omission traces to an unresolved V gene where checked; the cause of the rest is unknown. For this sample there are roughly 73,000 clones; 85% to 95% appear just once. Roughly 2.1% of the sample lies in the top ten. The clonotype originates from a female donor in good health, enrolled as a control in a pregnancy study. The V gene is TRBV5-5 and the J gene is TRBJ1-6; D gene: possibly TRBD1, on 6 matching bases. The specimen was peripheral blood, collected in the second trimester of pregnancy. For the CDR3, the sequence is CASSLGSGERSPLHF. The DNA is as follows: TGTGCCAGCAGCTTGGGCTCAGGGGAAAGATCACCCCTCCACTTT.